The present T cell receptor beta chain was sequenced within a study of metastatic and nonmetastatic thyroid tumors. This clone has ten or more counts. Per germline, CDR1 DFQATT and CDR2 SNEGSKA (reference sequence). V was clipped by 6 bases and J by 6 bases; unmatched bases: 5. CDR3 length: 12 amino acids. No treatment had been given to any patient before thyroid surgery. With MiXCR, TCRdb called clones anew from the PCR reads. The data contain 33,000 or so clones, 7% to 9% of them seen just once; the ten biggest clones take up roughly two fifths. This receptor was obtained from a female donor with papillary thyroid cancer or a benign thyroid nodule (not recorded which). Some clones in this sample may be carry-over from other donors' samples. Sequenced sample: blood. The chain links TRBV20-1 to TRBJ2-1; 7 bases fit TRBD1. The CDR3 DNA sequence: TGCAGTGCCAGCTACAGGGGCAATGAGCAGTTCTTC. Amino acids: CSASYRGNEQFF.